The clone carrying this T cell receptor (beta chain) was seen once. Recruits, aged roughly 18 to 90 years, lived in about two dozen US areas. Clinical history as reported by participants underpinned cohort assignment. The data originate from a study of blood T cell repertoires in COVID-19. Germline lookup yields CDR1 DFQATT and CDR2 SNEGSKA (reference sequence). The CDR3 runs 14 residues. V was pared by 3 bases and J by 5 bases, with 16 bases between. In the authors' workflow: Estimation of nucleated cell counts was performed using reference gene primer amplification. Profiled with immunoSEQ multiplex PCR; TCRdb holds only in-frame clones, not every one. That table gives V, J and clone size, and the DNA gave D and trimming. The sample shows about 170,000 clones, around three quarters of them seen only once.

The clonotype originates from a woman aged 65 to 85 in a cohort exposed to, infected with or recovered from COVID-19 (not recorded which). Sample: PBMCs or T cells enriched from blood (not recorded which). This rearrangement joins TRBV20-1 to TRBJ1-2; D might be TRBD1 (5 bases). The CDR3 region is CSASSGQGRYGYTF. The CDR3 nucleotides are TGCAGTGCTAGTTCCGGCCAGGGAAGGTATGGCTACACCTTC.